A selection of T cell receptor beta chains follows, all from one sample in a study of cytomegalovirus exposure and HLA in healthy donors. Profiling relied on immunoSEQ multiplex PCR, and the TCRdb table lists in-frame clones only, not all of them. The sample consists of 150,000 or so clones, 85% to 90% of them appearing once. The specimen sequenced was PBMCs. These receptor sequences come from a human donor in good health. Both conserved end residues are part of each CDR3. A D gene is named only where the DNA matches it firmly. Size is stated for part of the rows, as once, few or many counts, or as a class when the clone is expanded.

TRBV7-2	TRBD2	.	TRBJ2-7	TGTGCCAGCAGCTTAGTAAGCGGGGGGGCCTCTAGCTCCTACGAGCAGTACTTC	CASSLVSGGASSSYEQYF
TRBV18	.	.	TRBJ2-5	TGTGCCAGCTCACCAAAGGAAGCGGTACTGGGGGAGACCCAGTACTTC	CASSPKEAVLGETQYF
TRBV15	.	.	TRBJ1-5	TGTGCCACCAGCAGATTACAGGTGGGGCAGCCCCAGCATTTT	CATSRLQVGQPQHF
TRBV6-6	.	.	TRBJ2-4	TGTGCCAGCAGTTATTCGTCGGGACACCAAAACATTCAGTACTTC	CASSYSSGHQNIQYF
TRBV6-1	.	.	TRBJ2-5	TGTGCCAGCAGTGTAGGGGGAACATATCAAGAGACCCAGTACTTC	CASSVGGTYQETQYF
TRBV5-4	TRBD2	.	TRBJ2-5	TGTGCCAGCCTCCCTAGCGGGGGGCCCAAGGAGACCCAGTACTTC	CASLPSGGPKETQYF
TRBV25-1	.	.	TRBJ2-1	TGTGCCAGCAGTGGTGTAGCGGAATTACCCTACAATGAGCAGTTCTTC	CASSGVAELPYNEQFF
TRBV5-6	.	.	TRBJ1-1	TGTGCCAGCAGCTTGCTCACAGCTCCCCAGCTAACTGAAGCTTTCTTT	CASSLLTAPQLTEAFF
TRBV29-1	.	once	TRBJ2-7	TGCAGCGTTGCCAGGGGCTTCAGCTCCTACGAGCAGTACTTC	CSVARGFSSYEQYF
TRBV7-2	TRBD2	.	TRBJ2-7	TGTGCCAGCAGCTTCACTAGCGGGGGGGCCTCCTACGAGCAGTACTTC	CASSFTSGGASYEQYF
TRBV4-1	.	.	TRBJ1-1	TGCGCCAGCAGCCACCAGAGGCGAGCTTTCTTT	CASSHQRRAFF
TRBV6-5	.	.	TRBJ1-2	TGTGCCAGCAGTGACAGAGTGGTGGGCTACACCTTC	CASSDRVVGYTF
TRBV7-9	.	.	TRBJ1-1	TGTGCCAGCACCTCGCGCACTGAAGCTTTCTTT	CASTSRTEAFF
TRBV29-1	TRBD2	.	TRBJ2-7	TGCAGCGTTGATTACAGGCGGGAGAGCTCCTACGAGCAGTACTTC	CSVDYRRESSYEQYF
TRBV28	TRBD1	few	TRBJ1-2	TGTGCCAGCAGTTTAGCCGTTGGGACAGACACCTTC	CASSLAVGTDTF
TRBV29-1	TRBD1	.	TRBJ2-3	TGCAGCGTTCTAGGGGGCCACACAGATACGCAGTATTTT	CSVLGGHTDTQYF
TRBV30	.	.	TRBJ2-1	TGTGCCTGGAGTGTAGTGGGGGCCCGGACTGAGCAGTTCTTC	CAWSVVGARTEQFF
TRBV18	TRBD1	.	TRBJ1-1	TGTGCCAGCTCACACACCCCGACAGGGGCAAACACTGAAGCTTTCTTT	CASSHTPTGANTEAFF
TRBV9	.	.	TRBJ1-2	TGTGCCAGCAACCGGGTGGGTCATGGCTACACCTTC	CASNRVGHGYTF
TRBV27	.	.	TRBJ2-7	TGTGCCAGCAGTTTACTTCCAGGACAGGAGCAGTACTTC	CASSLLPGQEQYF
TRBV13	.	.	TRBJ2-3	TGTGCCAGCAGCCGGAGATCCACAGATACGCAGTATTTT	CASSRRSTDTQYF
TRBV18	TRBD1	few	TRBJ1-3	TGTGCCAGCTCACCTATCTGGACAGGGTTCGGAAACACCATATATTTT	CASSPIWTGFGNTIYF
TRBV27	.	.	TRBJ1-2	TGTGCCAGCAGTTGGGGGGGTGCTGGAGGCTACACCTTC	CASSWGGAGGYTF
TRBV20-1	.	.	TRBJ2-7	TGCAGTGCTAGAGGTCTTTCCGAGCAGTACTTC	CSARGLSEQYF
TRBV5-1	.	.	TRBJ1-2	TGCGCCAGCAGCTTGGCTGGGACGGGGGACTATGGCTACACCTTC	CASSLAGTGDYGYTF
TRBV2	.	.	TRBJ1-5	TGTGCCAGCAGTGAAGAGGCCCAGGGGACGGTCCAGCCCCAGCATTTT	CASSEEAQGTVQPQHF
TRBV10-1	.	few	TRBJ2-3	TGCGCCAGCAGGGACAGCGGCACAGATACGCAGTATTTT	CASRDSGTDTQYF
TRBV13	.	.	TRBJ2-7	TGTGCCAGCAGCTTAGTGGGGGGACGGGGCCACGAGCAGTACTTC	CASSLVGGRGHEQYF